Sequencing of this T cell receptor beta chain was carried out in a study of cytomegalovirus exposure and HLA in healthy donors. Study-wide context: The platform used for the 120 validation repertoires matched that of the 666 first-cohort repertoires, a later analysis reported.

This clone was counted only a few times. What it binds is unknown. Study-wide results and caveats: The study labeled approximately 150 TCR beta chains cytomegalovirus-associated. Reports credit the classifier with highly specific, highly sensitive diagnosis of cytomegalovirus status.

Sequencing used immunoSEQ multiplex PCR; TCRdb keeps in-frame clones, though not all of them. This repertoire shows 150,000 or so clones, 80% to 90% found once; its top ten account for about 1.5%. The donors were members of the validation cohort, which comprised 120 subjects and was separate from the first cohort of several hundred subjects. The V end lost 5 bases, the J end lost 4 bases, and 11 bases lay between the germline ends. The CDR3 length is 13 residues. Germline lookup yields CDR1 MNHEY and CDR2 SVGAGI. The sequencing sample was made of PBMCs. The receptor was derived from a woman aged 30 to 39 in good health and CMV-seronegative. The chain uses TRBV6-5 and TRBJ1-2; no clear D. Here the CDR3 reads CASSRDGFYGYTF. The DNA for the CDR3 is TGTGCCAGCAGTCGGGATGGCTTCTATGGCTACACCTTC.